This entry concerns a single T cell receptor (beta chain). The antigen is unknown. Germline CDR1 reads SGHVS; CDR2 reads FQNEAQ. Trimming took 5 bases from V and 5 from J; bases not matched to a gene: 11. The CDR3 spans 18 residues. These data are taken from a study of T cells after yellow fever vaccination. From the 5' RACE reads, TCRdb called clonotypes with MiXCR, one entry per CDR3 protein. The data hold over 300,000 distinct CDR3 sequences, with around 7% observed a single time. Broader study findings: Though weaker, the secondary response peaked faster, on day 5 versus 15. The study re-detected most primary-vaccination clones after the booster (96% CD4, around 90% CD8). There was a possibility that FACS-sorted repertoires contained abundant clonotypes contaminating from the bulk population.

This sequence joins TRBV7-8 and TRBJ2-1; 14 bases fit TRBD2. The specimen comprised PBMCs, sampled approximately 40 days after the first yellow fever vaccination. The sequence derives from a man younger than 35 who received the YFV17D yellow fever vaccine. CDR3 region: CASSAGLAGVVPNNEQFF. The DNA of the CDR3 is TGTGCCAGCAGCGCGGGACTAGCGGGGGTTGTTCCCAACAATGAGCAGTTCTTC.